This passage covers 21 T cell receptor beta chains from one sample sequenced in a study of T-cell memory formation after mild COVID-19. TCRdb redid the calling of the 5' RACE reads with MiXCR, one entry per CDR3 protein. The sample lists some 440,000 distinct CDR3 sequences, nearly 25% occurring once. The source material was PBMCs or a T cell subset sorted from them (not recorded which). Receptors originate from an adult woman who had mild COVID-19 (a few samples of this study predate the infection). Cell type and time point are not known.

This clonotype was observed at least ten times. V is TRBV12-3 or TRBV12-4 and J is TRBJ2-1; D uncertain. V lost 5 bases and J lost 5, with 4 bases in between. The CDR3 runs to 11 residues. In nucleotides, the CDR3 is TGTGCCAGCAGTCCTCACAATGAGCAGTTCTTC. Protein sequence: CASSPHNEQFF.

This clonotype was found a few times. This chain uses TRBV24-1 with TRBJ2-7, with 8 bases identical to TRBD1. The length of the CDR3 is 16 residues. Trimming at V came to 4 bases and at J to 5 bases, leaving 12 bases not matched to a gene. Germline CDR1 KGHDR, CDR2 SFDVKD. The CDR3 spells CATSDRTGTGGDEQYF. CDR3 sequence (DNA): TGTGCCACCAGTGACCGCACCGGGACAGGCGGCGACGAGCAGTACTTC.

This clonotype was counted only a few times. This chain links TRBV3-1 with TRBJ2-2, with 7 bases that match TRBD1. After removal of 0 bases from V and 5 bases from J, the junction contained 6 bases not matched to a gene. The CDR3 extends over 16 amino acids. Germline V gene lookup returns CDR1 LGHDT and CDR2 YNNKEL (reference sequence). The CDR3 spells CASSQDNRGATGELFF. The CDR3 region has the DNA TGTGCCAGCAGCCAAGACAACAGGGGAGCGACCGGGGAGCTGTTTTTT. Supplemented by reference TRBV3-1 and TRBJ2-2, the full variable domain reads DTAVSQTPKYLVTQMGNDKSIKCEQNLGHDTMYWYKQDSKKFLKIMFSYNNKELIINETVPNRFSPKSPDKAHLNLHINSLELGDSAVYFCASSQDNRGATGELFFGEGSRLTVL.

The chain links TRBV7-9 to TRBJ2-7, with D tentatively TRBD1 (5 bases). The germline CDR1 and CDR2 sequences are SEHNR and FQNEAQ (reference sequence). Trimming removed 2 bases at V and 9 bases at J, with 11 bases between. The CDR3 extends over 12 amino acids. The CDR3 protein is CASSLSQGVQYF. Written as DNA, the CDR3 is TGTGCCAGCAGCTTAAGTCAGGGTGTGCAGTACTTC.

This clonotype occurred a few times. CDR3 residues: CASSEGLSYGYTF. For the CDR3, the DNA is TGTGCCAGCAGTGAAGGCCTGAGCTATGGCTACACCTTC. The V gene is TRBV6-1, the J gene TRBJ1-2, with D unresolved. The CDR3 is made up of 13 amino acids. Trimming shortened V by 1 base and J by 4 bases, and 7 bases separated the two germline ends. Germline assignment: CDR1 MNHNS and CDR2 SASEGT.

The J gene is TRBJ2-3, the V gene TRBV10-3; TRBD1 is a possible D gene (5 bases). Germline V CDR1 and CDR2: ENHRY, SYGVKD. V was pared by 0 bases and J by 1 base, with 8 bases between. This CDR3 is built from 15 residues. CDR3 DNA: TGTGCCATCAGTGAGTCGACAGCCCGCACAGATACGCAGTATTTT. It codes for CAISESTARTDTQYF.

The V call is TRBV11-2, the J call TRBJ2-3; D tentatively fits TRBD1 or TRBD2 (5 bases each). Germline-derived CDR1 and CDR2 are SGHAT and FQNNGV. V was pared by 4 bases and J by 7 bases, with 15 bases between. This CDR3 contains 14 residues. Here the CDR3 DNA reads TGTGCCAGCAGCTATGGGACGGGGATGTATACGCAGTATTTT. Its protein product is CASSYGTGMYTQYF.

This clonotype was counted between two and nine times. The chain couples TRBV7-9 to TRBJ1-5, with D unresolved. V was pared by 2 bases and J by 3 bases, with 2 bases between. Per the germline V gene, CDR1 is SEHNR and CDR2 is FQNEAQ (reference sequence). This CDR3 is built from 12 residues. The CDR3 region has the DNA TGTGCCAGCAGCTTATACAATCAGCCCCAGCATTTT. It yields the protein CASSLYNQPQHF.

This clonotype occurred a few times. The chain is built from TRBV29-1 and TRBJ1-1; no clear D. The CDR3 covers 12 residues. The germline CDR1 and CDR2 sequences are SQVTM and ANQGSEA. The V gene lost 2 bases and the J gene lost 5 bases, with 9 bases spanning the gap. The CDR3: CSVEPGRTEAFF. The CDR3 region has the DNA TGCAGCGTTGAACCTGGTAGAACTGAAGCTTTCTTT.

The J gene is TRBJ2-7, the V gene TRBV29-1; maybe TRBD2 (5 bases). Germline CDR1 SQVTM, CDR2 ANQGSEA. Deletions cut 6 bases from V and 2 bases from J, with 8 bases between. This CDR3 is built from 11 residues. The CDR3 spells CSVGSTYEQYF. CDR3 bases: TGCAGCGTGGGGAGCACCTACGAGCAGTACTTC.

This clonotype showed up many times. This chain joins TRBV7-2 and TRBJ1-1; no reliable D call. V was cut by 6 bases and J by 1 base, with 3 bases left in between. CDR1 is SGHTA, CDR2 FQGNSA, per germline. The CDR3 is 11 amino acids. The CDR3 is CASSRNTEAFF. The CDR3 nucleotides are TGTGCCAGCAGTCGGAACACTGAAGCTTTCTTT.

J is TRBJ2-3 and V is TRBV10-3, with D possibly TRBD1 on 5 matching bases. Germline values: CDR1 ENHRY, CDR2 SYGVKD. V lost 3 bases to trimming and J lost 1 base, with 11 bases between them. The CDR3 length is 15 residues. In DNA, the CDR3 is TGTGCCATCAGTGAATCGAGCAGGGGCACAGATACGCAGTATTTT. Amino acids: CAISESSRGTDTQYF.

This clonotype turned up a few times. The genes are TRBV10-3 and TRBJ2-7, with D unclear. The length of the CDR3 is 13 residues. V was cut by 2 bases and J by 2 bases, with 7 bases left in between. Germline loops: CDR1 ENHRY, CDR2 SYGVKD. The CDR3 DNA sequence: TGTGCCATCAGTGAGGGGGTGGCCTACGAGCAGTACTTC. It is translated as CAISEGVAYEQYF.

This clonotype was observed a handful of times. The V and J genes are TRBV15 and TRBJ1-2; 10 bases map to TRBD1. V shed 2 bases and J 2 bases; nucleotides not matched to a gene: 2. There are 15 residues in the CDR3. CDR1 LNHNV and CDR2 YYDKDF come from the germline V gene (reference sequence). CDR3 DNA sequence: TGTGCCACCAGCAGAAGGACAGGGGGAAACTATGGCTACACCTTC. Translation gives CATSRRTGGNYGYTF.

This sequence joins TRBV29-1 and TRBJ1-6, with D possibly being TRBD1 (5 bases). Trimming left V 5 bases short and J 9 bases short, with 20 bases between. This CDR3 is built from 15 residues. Per the germline V gene, CDR1 is SQVTM and CDR2 is ANQGSEA. CDR3 nucleotides: TGCAGCGTTCGAGACGACAGCAGCGTGTCTTCACCCCTCCACTTT. Translating it yields CSVRDDSSVSSPLHF.

The chain has TRBV27 and TRBJ2-1, with 8 bases fitting TRBD1. This CDR3 has 15 amino acids. Germline values: CDR1 MNHEY, CDR2 SMNVEV (reference sequence). J gave up 6 bases and V 6 bases, and 10 bases lay outside the gene matches. The CDR3 DNA sequence: TGTGCCAGCAGGCCGAGACAGGGGTTGGGCAATGAGCAGTTCTTC. Translating gives CASRPRQGLGNEQFF.

This clonotype has just a few counts. The chain carries TRBV12-3 or TRBV12-4 and TRBJ2-3, with 9 bases matching TRBD1. J gave up 4 bases and V 7 bases, and 15 bases lay outside the gene matches. CDR3 length: 17 residues. The CDR3 is CASIPATGTGKADTQYF. The CDR3 coding sequence is TGTGCCAGCATTCCCGCCACCGGGACAGGGAAGGCAGATACGCAGTATTTT.

In this sample, this clonotype turned up a few times. The chain uses TRBV9 and TRBJ1-2; 8 nucleotides match TRBD1. The CDR3 consists of 14 residues. V trimming: 0 bases; J trimming: 8 bases; junction bases outside the gene matches: 6. Germline assignment: CDR1 SGDLS and CDR2 YYNGEE. The CDR3 DNA sequence: TGTGCCAGCAGCGTAGACCTTGACAGGGGAGGCTACACCTTC. Translating it yields CASSVDLDRGGYTF. Supplemented by reference TRBV9 and TRBJ1-2, the full variable domain reads DSGVTQTPKHLITATGQRVTLRCSPRSGDLSVYWYQQSLDQGLQFLIQYYNGEERAKGNILERFSAQQFPDLHSELNLSSLELGDSALYFCASSVDLDRGGYTFGSGTRLTVV.

This clonotype was counted a few times. V gene TRBV4-2 combines with J gene TRBJ1-2; no definite D call. The CDR3 is made up of 14 amino acids. Trimming shortened V by 0 bases and J by 2 bases, and 7 bases separated the two germline ends. The germline CDR1 and CDR2 sequences are LGHNA and YNFKEQ. CDR3 amino acids: CASSQDLMNYGYTF. The CDR3 DNA sequence: TGTGCCAGCAGCCAAGATCTGATGAACTATGGCTACACCTTC.

J is TRBJ2-1 and V is TRBV5-8; no definite D call. Trimming removed 2 bases from V and 5 bases from J, with 14 bases in between. Germline CDR1 reads SGHTS; CDR2 reads YDEGEE. CDR3 size: 15 residues. For the CDR3, the DNA is TGTGCCAGCAGCTTAGGTTACTCGCCAAACAATGAGCAGTTCTTC. Residues: CASSLGYSPNNEQFF. Complete variable domain (other parts from reference TRBV5-8 and TRBJ2-1): EAGVTQSPTHLIKTRGQQATLRCSPISGHTSVYWYQQALGLGLQFLLWYDEGEERNRGNFPPRFSGRQFPNYSSELNVNALELEDSALYLCASSLGYSPNNEQFFGPGTRLTVL.

This clonotype has a handful of counts. This chain connects TRBV4-1 to TRBJ2-3, with a possible D match to TRBD2 (5 bases). V lost 0 bases and J 4 bases, leaving 14 bases between the germline ends. This CDR3 is 16 amino acids long. Germline CDR1 MGHRA, CDR2 YSYEKL. CDR3 in amino acids: CASSQDRLASSDTQYF. The CDR3 bases are TGCGCCAGCAGCCAAGATAGGCTAGCATCTTCAGATACGCAGTATTTT.